This T cell receptor beta chain derives from a study of blood T cell repertoires in COVID-19. Seattle cases were enrolled at active infection and followed longitudinally. In the original workflow: Nucleated cell counts were estimated from reference gene primer amplification. Some clones are missing from TCRdb's copy, which holds only in-frame ones; the method was immunoSEQ multiplex PCR. V and J calls and clone size are those listed in that table; D and trimming were worked out from the DNA. The table shows about 250,000 clones, with about 91% occurring only once. Germline V gene sequence: CDR1 SGHVS, CDR2 FQNEAQ. The CDR3 is made up of 15 amino acids. The V gene lost 5 bases and the J gene lost 1 base, with 15 bases spanning the gap.

The sequence was obtained from a woman aged 25 to 39 with COVID-19, enrolled during active disease. The sample was peripheral blood. The chain couples TRBV7-8 to TRBJ2-7, with D uncertain. The CDR3 spells CASSDGRGSSYEQYF. For the CDR3, the DNA is TGTGCCAGCAGCGACGGCAGAGGTAGTTCCTACGAGCAGTACTTC. Supplemented by reference TRBV7-8 and TRBJ2-7, the full variable domain reads GAGVSQSPRYKVAKRGQDVALRCDPISGHVSLFWYQQALGQGPEFLTYFQNEAQLDKSGLPSDRFFAERPEGSVSTLKIQRTQQEDSAVYLCASSDGRGSSYEQYFGPGTRLTVT.